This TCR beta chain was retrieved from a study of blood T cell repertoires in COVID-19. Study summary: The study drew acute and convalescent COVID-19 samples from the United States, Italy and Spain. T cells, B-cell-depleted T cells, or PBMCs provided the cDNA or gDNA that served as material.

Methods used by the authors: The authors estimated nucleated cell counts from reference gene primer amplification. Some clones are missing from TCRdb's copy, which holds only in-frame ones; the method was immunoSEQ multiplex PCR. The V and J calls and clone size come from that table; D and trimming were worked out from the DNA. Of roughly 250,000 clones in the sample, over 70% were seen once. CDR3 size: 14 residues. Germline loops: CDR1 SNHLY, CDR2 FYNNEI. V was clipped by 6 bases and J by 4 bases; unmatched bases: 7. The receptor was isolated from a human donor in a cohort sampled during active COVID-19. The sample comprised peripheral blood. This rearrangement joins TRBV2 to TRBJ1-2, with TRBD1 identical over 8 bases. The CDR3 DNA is TGTGCCAGCAGCGCGGACAGGGCTAGCTATGGCTACACCTTC. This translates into CASSADRASYGYTF.